This TCR beta chain was obtained from a study of cytomegalovirus exposure and HLA in healthy donors. Study-level findings and limits: Common viral pathogens (according to a later analysis) appeared linked to several of the most significant clusters. The majority of CMV-associated TCR beta chains were reported as apparently HLA-restricted in a later analysis.

Worth noting for this clone: The antigen is not known.

A multiplex PCR was run with 60 Vbeta primers and 13 Jbeta primers. The assay was immunoSEQ multiplex PCR, and TCRdb's table has in-frame clones only and misses some. The data contain 150,000 to 200,000 clones, about 80% of them singletons. Sequences were obtained from PBMCs. This clonotype originated in a young woman in good health and CMV-seropositive.

CDR3 DNA: TGTGCCAGCAGTTTAAGGACAGGGGCCGAGGAGACCCAGTACTTC. It yields the protein CASSLRTGAEETQYF. This chain links TRBV28 with TRBJ2-5, with 9 bases aligning to TRBD1. V shed 2 bases, J shed 5 bases, and the junction held 6 bases outside the gene matches. Germline assignment: CDR1 MDHEN and CDR2 SYDVKM. CDR3 length equals 15 residues.